This T cell receptor beta chain was observed in a study of identical twins. Notes on the study in general: Conclusions were based on cross-sectional statistical analysis, without following the same donors. Fewer insertions were carried by abundant cord blood beta clonotypes, but none was seen in memory repertoires.

This clonotype was counted a single time. Its antigen remains unidentified. A much larger clone lies one base from this, so it may be a read error. Germline values: CDR1 SGHRS, CDR2 YFSETQ. Trimming left V 4 bases short and J 5 bases short, with 13 bases between. The CDR3 extends over 14 amino acids. TCRdb processed the 5' RACE reads anew with MiXCR; each CDR3 protein has one entry. The table has approximately 1.8 million distinct CDR3 sequences, about 32% seen once. The chain is built from TRBV5-1 and TRBJ2-1; D perhaps matches TRBD2 (5 bases). This receptor was identified in a newborn girl in good health. The sequenced sample consisted of cord blood. This chain's CDR3 is CASSQGRGNNEQFF. The CDR3 DNA reads as TGCGCCAGCAGCCAAGGACGGGGTAACAATGAGCAGTTCTTC.